The present TCR beta chain was sequenced within a study of identical twins. The study, taken as a whole, reports: Beta out-of-frame sequences displayed a weaker excess of sharing between twins.

Template switching added a universal primer site; cDNA carried unique molecular identifiers. In TCRdb, the 5' RACE reads were re-called with MiXCR into one record per CDR3 protein. The repertoire holds approximately 690,000 distinct CDR3 sequences, with around 6% as singletons. This clonotype was seen repeatedly, ten times or more. What it recognizes is unknown. The CDR3 is 14 amino acids. Per germline, CDR1 MNHEY and CDR2 SVGAGI. The V end was cut by 4 bases, the J end by 0 bases, with 9 bases between. The chain couples TRBV6-5 to TRBJ1-1, with D tentatively TRBD1 (5 bases). The origin of this receptor is a young man in good health. Sequencing used naive T cells sorted from blood. CDR3 in DNA: TGTGCCAGCAGTTTGACAGAAATGAACACTGAAGCTTTCTTT. It yields the protein CASSLTEMNTEAFF.